A selection of T cell receptor beta chains follows, all from one sample in a study of blood T cell repertoires in COVID-19. Produced via immunoSEQ multiplex PCR; TCRdb's table is partial and in-frame only. The profile covers under 250,000 clones, with approximately 86% appearing a single time and about 7.6% taken by the ten largest. What was sequenced was peripheral blood. The receptors stem from a woman in her seventies with active or convalescent COVID-19. Both conserved end residues are part of each CDR3. D genes are given only for firm matches. The size field is filled for only some rows; it gives once, few, many or a size class.

>TRBJ1-1|.|.|TRBV18
TGTGCCAGCGGAGGAGAGACCCCTGAAGCTTTCTTT
CASGGETPEAFF
>TRBJ1-1|.|.|TRBV19
TGTGCCAGTAGTAAACTCCGCGCGAACACTGAAGCTTTCTTT
CASSKLRANTEAFF
>TRBJ1-2|TRBD1|.|TRBV29-1
TGCAGCGTTTGGGGACAGGGGCCGAGGCGGTCACAAAACGCTAACTATGGCTACACCTTC
CSVWGQGPRRSQNANYGYTF
>TRBJ1-3|TRBD1|.|TRBV15
TGTGCCACCCATGGGACAGGGCGTGGAAACACCATATATTTT
CATHGTGRGNTIYF
>TRBJ2-7|TRBD2|.|TRBV5-3
TGTGCCATGACCCCTGAAGCGGGGGTACTCGGCCGCTCCTACGAGCAGTACTTC
CAMTPEAGVLGRSYEQYF
>TRBJ1-2|TRBD1|.|TRBV6-5
TGTGCCAGCAGGAGATCGGACAGGGGGGGCTATGGCTACACCTTC
CASRRSDRGGYGYTF
>TRBJ2-6|.|.|TRBV6-2/TRBV6-3
TGTGCCAGCAGCCTACGAGGGGGCTCTGGGGCCAACGTCCTGACTTTC
CASSLRGGSGANVLTF
>TRBJ1-1|TRBD1|.|TRBV6-5
TGTGCCAGCAGTCCCCCAGGGGGTCCTGAAGCTTTCTTT
CASSPPGGPEAFF
>TRBJ2-2|.|.|TRBV6-2/TRBV6-3
TGTGCCAGCAGCCCGGGGAGTACTAGGAACACCGGGGAGCTGTTTTTT
CASSPGSTRNTGELFF
>TRBJ1-2|.|.|TRBV9
TGTGCCAGCAGCGGGATGTCCAATACGGGTGGCTACACCTTC
CASSGMSNTGGYTF
>TRBJ2-7|TRBD2|.|TRBV7-2
TGTGCCAGCAGTTTTAGCGGGGGGATAATAGACGAGCAGTACTTC
CASSFSGGIIDEQYF
>TRBJ2-7|TRBD1|.|TRBV2
TGTGCCAGCAATGGAAGGGGGCAGAGTGACTACGAGCAGTACTTC
CASNGRGQSDYEQYF
>TRBJ2-7|TRBD2|.|TRBV6-5
TGTGCCAGCACCCCGGGAGGGACGGCGGGGGAGCAGTACTTC
CASTPGGTAGEQYF
>TRBJ1-1|.|.|TRBV7-9
TGTGCCAGCAGCTTCGGGGGGGCTAGCATGAACACTGAAGCTTTCTTT
CASSFGGASMNTEAFF
>TRBJ2-1|TRBD2|.|TRBV27
TGTGCCAGCAGTCCCCGGGGGGGCTCCTACAATGAGCAGTTCTTC
CASSPRGGSYNEQFF
>TRBJ2-5|.|.|TRBV6-5
TGTGCCAGCAGCCCGACTGGACTTTTGGAGACCCAGTACTTC
CASSPTGLLETQYF
>TRBJ1-5|.|.|TRBV18
TGTGCCAGCTCACCATCTAGGGGTGGTCAGCCCCAGCATTTT
CASSPSRGGQPQHF
>TRBJ2-5|.|once|TRBV7-9
TGTGCCAGCAGCTTACCAAGGGCCGGGGAAGAGACCCAGTACTTC
CASSLPRAGEETQYF
>TRBJ1-2|.|few|TRBV12-3/TRBV12-4
TGTGCCAGTGGCCTCGGGTCGTACTATGGCTACACCTTC
CASGLGSYYGYTF
>TRBJ1-2|TRBD1|.|TRBV18
TGTGCCAGCTCACCACTTTCGGACAGGGGGGTGGATGGCTACACCTTC
CASSPLSDRGVDGYTF
>TRBJ2-5|TRBD1|.|TRBV14
TGTGCCAGCAGCCCACCGGGACAGGGAAAAGAGACCCAGTACTTC
CASSPPGQGKETQYF
>TRBJ1-5|.|.|TRBV4-2
TGTGCCAGCAGCCAAGATTACAGGGACAAGCCCCAGCATTTT
CASSQDYRDKPQHF
>TRBJ1-2|TRBD1|few|TRBV19
TGTGCCAGTAGTATGACTTCCGGGACAGGAAACTATGGCTACACCTTC
CASSMTSGTGNYGYTF
>TRBJ1-1|TRBD1|few|TRBV13
TGTGCCAGCAGCTCATCCGGGACAGGGGTTTACACTGAAGCTTTCTTT
CASSSSGTGVYTEAFF
>TRBJ1-1|.|.|TRBV5-1
TGCGCCAGCAGCTTGGGAACAGCCACTGAAGCTTTCTTT
CASSLGTATEAFF
>TRBJ1-6|.|.|TRBV24-1
TGTGCCACCAGTGATGGGGACTACAACTCACCCCTCCACTTT
CATSDGDYNSPLHF
>TRBJ1-5|.|.|TRBV11-2
TGTGCCAGCAGCCCGACGGGAGATCGAAATCAGCCCCAGCATTTT
CASSPTGDRNQPQHF
>TRBJ1-6|.|few|TRBV7-9
TGTGCCAGCAGCCAGGCGGGGAATTCACCCCTCCACTTT
CASSQAGNSPLHF